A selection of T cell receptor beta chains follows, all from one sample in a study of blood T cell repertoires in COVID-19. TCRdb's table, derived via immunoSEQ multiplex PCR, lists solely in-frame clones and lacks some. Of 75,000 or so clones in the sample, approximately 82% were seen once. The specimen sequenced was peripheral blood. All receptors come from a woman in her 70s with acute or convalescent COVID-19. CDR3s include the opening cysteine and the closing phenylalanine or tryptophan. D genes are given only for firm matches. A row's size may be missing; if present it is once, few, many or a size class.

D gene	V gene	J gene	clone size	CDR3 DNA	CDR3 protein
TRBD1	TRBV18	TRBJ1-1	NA	TGTGCCAGCTCACGTGACAGGGAGGAAGCTTTCTTT	CASSRDREEAFF
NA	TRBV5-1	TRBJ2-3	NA	TGCGCCAGCAGATCGGGACTGGCGGGAGATACGCAGTATTTT	CASRSGLAGDTQYF
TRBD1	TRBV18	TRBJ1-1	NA	TGTGCCAGCTCACCAGTACAGGGGACCAAAGCTTTCTTT	CASSPVQGTKAFF
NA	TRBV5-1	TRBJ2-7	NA	TGCGCCAGCAGCTTGTCGAGGGAGCCGTCTAGCGAGCAGTACTTC	CASSLSREPSSEQYF
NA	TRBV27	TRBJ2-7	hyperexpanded	TGTGCCAGCAGTTCGCAAGAGGTCAGGGGCTACGAGCAGTACTTC	CASSSQEVRGYEQYF
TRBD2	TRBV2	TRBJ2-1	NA	TGTGCCAGCAGTACTAGCGGGAGCTTAGAGCAGTTCTTC	CASSTSGSLEQFF
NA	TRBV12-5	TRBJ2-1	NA	TGTGCTAGTGGTTCCCAGGGTTATCAGTTCTTC	CASGSQGYQFF
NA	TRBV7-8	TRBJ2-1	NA	TGTGCCAGCAGCTCCCTACTAGATGAGCAGTTCTTC	CASSSLLDEQFF
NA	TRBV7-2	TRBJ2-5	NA	TGTGCCAGCAGCCCCCTTGAGACCCAGTACTTC	CASSPLETQYF
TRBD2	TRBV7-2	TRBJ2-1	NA	TGTGCCAGCAGCCCCCAGCGGGAGGGGGTCAATGAGCAGTTCTTC	CASSPQREGVNEQFF
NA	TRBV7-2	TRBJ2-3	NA	TGTGCCAGCAGCTTTCGGGGTGAAGATACGCAGTATTTT	CASSFRGEDTQYF
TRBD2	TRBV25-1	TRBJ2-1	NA	TGTGCCAGCAGTGGTCTAGCGGGAGGATGGTCCTACAATGAGCAGTTCTTC	CASSGLAGGWSYNEQFF